These 20 T cell receptor beta chains originate from one sample sequenced in a study of blood T cell repertoires in COVID-19. Here immunoSEQ multiplex PCR was the method, and the copy in TCRdb shows in-frame clones only, minus some. The repertoire holds 400,000 to 500,000 clones, with 70% to 90% as singletons. The sequencing sample was made of peripheral blood. Receptor source: a woman in her 30s with active or convalescent COVID-19.

The rearrangement uses TRBV4-1 and TRBJ1-2; no clear D. V was pared by 0 bases and J by 3 bases, with 11 bases between. Germline-derived CDR1 and CDR2 are MGHRA and YSYEKL. This CDR3 has 15 residues. CDR3 in DNA: TGCGCCAGCAGCCAAGATAAATCTTCTTACTATGGCTACACCTTC. Translating gives CASSQDKSSYYGYTF.

The V gene is TRBV28, the J gene TRBJ1-1; 8 nucleotides match TRBD1. The germline CDR1 and CDR2 sequences are MDHEN and SYDVKM. This CDR3 has 14 amino acids. Unmatched junction bases numbered 6, after V lost 5 bases and J lost 4 bases. The CDR3 DNA sequence: TGTGCCAGCAGTCAAACCACAGGGGGCACTGAAGCTTTCTTT. Protein sequence: CASSQTTGGTEAFF.

V and J are TRBV10-3 and TRBJ2-1; 10 bases match TRBD2. V lost 8 bases to trimming and J lost 6 bases; unmatched junction nucleotides: 4. Looked up from germline, CDR1 is ENHRY and CDR2 is SYGVKD. The length of the CDR3 is 13 residues. The CDR3 protein is CAIGLAGANEQFF. CDR3 in DNA: TGTGCCATCGGCCTAGCGGGAGCCAATGAGCAGTTCTTC.

V usage is TRBV9 and J usage is TRBJ2-4, with 7 bases matching TRBD2. The V and J ends lost 3 bases and 6 bases, in that order; junction bases with no gene match: 9. This CDR3 is 15 amino acids long. Germline assignment: CDR1 SGDLS and CDR2 YYNGEE. The CDR3 loop is CASSGDRDYLNIQYF. Here the CDR3 DNA reads TGTGCCAGCAGCGGCGACCGGGACTACTTAAACATTCAGTACTTC.

The chain joins TRBV15 to TRBJ2-3; weak D call: TRBD1 (5 bases). Germline values: CDR1 LNHNV, CDR2 YYDKDF (reference sequence). V was clipped by 0 bases and J by 4 bases, with 11 bases between them. The CDR3 length is 15 residues. CDR3: CATSRDHQGPDTQYF. The CDR3 DNA follows: TGTGCCACCAGCAGAGATCATCAGGGTCCAGATACGCAGTATTTT. Combining the CDR3 with reference TRBV15 and TRBJ2-3 gives the whole variable domain DAMVIQNPRYQVTQFGKPVTLSCSQTLNHNVMYWYQQKSSQAPKLLFHYYDKDFNNEADTPDNFQSRRPNTSFCFLDIRSPGLGDTAMYLCATSRDHQGPDTQYFGPGTRLTVL.

The chain is built from TRBV4-2 and TRBJ2-1; TRBD2 might be the D (6 bases). V dropped 2 bases and J dropped 9 bases, with 20 bases sitting between them. In germline, CDR1 is LGHNA, CDR2 YNFKEQ. The CDR3 totals 16 residues. The CDR3 reads CASSQTRLGSEGEQFF. As DNA, the CDR3 is TGTGCCAGCAGCCAAACGCGGTTGGGCTCGGAGGGTGAGCAGTTCTTC.

Turning to this clone: Additional DNA sequences in this sample encode the identical CDR3. V is TRBV27 and J is TRBJ1-5; D remains ambiguous. The CDR3 is made up of 14 amino acids. V shed 2 bases and J shed 0 bases, with 5 bases lying between them. Germline V gene data show CDR1 as MNHEY and CDR2 as SMNVEV (reference sequence). CDR3 region: CASSLGGSNQPQHF. DNA for the CDR3: TGTGCCAGCAGTTTAGGCGGTAGCAATCAGCCCCAGCATTTT.

CDR3 sequence (DNA): TGTGCCAGCAGGAGGGACAGGAAGAGCTCCTACGAGCAGTACTTC. Protein: CASRRDRKSSYEQYF. This chain links TRBV6-5 with TRBJ2-7; TRBD1 agrees at 8 bases. Looked up from germline, CDR1 is MNHEY and CDR2 is SVGAGI. Trimming cost V 6 bases and J 0 bases; bases outside gene matches: 7. The CDR3 length is 15 residues.

This clone came up once. The chain employs TRBV19 and TRBJ1-5, with D hard to call. CDR1 and CDR2 (germline): LNHDA, SQIVND (reference sequence). The CDR3 covers 14 residues. V was clipped by 3 bases and J by 7 bases, with 13 bases between them. This CDR3 is CASSIGRSGQPQHF. The DNA of the CDR3 is TGTGCCAGTAGTATCGGCAGGTCTGGGCAGCCCCAGCATTTT.

The gene calls are TRBV5-5 and TRBJ1-2; TRBD1 is a possible D gene (6 bases). Germline V gene lookup returns CDR1 SGHKS and CDR2 YYEKEE (reference sequence). The CDR3 spans 15 residues. V gave up 6 bases and J gave up 1 base, with 16 bases separating them. In DNA form, the CDR3 reads TGTGCCAGCACCCTCACGACAGGAATTAACTATGGCTACACCTTC. Its translation is CASTLTTGINYGYTF.

The table lists this clone with a few counts. The chain uses TRBV27 and TRBJ1-5; 7 bases match TRBD1. Germline V gene lookup returns CDR1 MNHEY and CDR2 SMNVEV (reference sequence). This CDR3 spans 16 amino acids. J gave up 2 bases and V 5 bases, and 9 bases lay outside the gene matches. DNA for the CDR3: TGTGCCAGCAGTCGTCTCCAGGGGGACGGCAATCAGCCCCAGCATTTT. As protein: CASSRLQGDGNQPQHF.

This clone has more than one count but fewer than ten. The CDR3 DNA reads TGTGCCAGCAGTGCCGGGGGTCCGCTAGCCTATGGCTACACCTTC. It codes for CASSAGGPLAYGYTF. This rearrangement joins TRBV25-1 to TRBJ1-2; D is perhaps TRBD1 (5 bases). The CDR3 totals 15 residues. Trimming left V 4 bases short and J 4 bases short, with 16 bases between. Germline values: CDR1 MGHDK, CDR2 SYGVNS.

The genes are TRBV11-2 and TRBJ1-2; D call uncertain. The CDR3 has 12 residues. Germline assignment: CDR1 SGHAT and CDR2 FQNNGV. V lost 4 bases, J lost 4 bases, and 7 bases lay in between. CDR3 amino acids: CASSSTGYGYTF. In DNA form, the CDR3 reads TGTGCCAGCAGCTCGACGGGCTATGGCTACACCTTC.

CDR3 sequence reads: CASSLAGQALAYEQYF. CDR3 in DNA: TGTGCCAGCAGCTTAGCCGGACAGGCGCTAGCCTACGAGCAGTACTTC. The gene calls are TRBV7-8 and TRBJ2-7; 7 bases fit TRBD1. Germline CDR1 SGHVS, CDR2 FQNEAQ. The junction had 7 bases not matched to a gene; V was cut back by 0 bases and J by 2 bases. The CDR3 is 16 residues long. The whole variable domain, remainder taken from reference TRBV7-8 and TRBJ2-7, is GAGVSQSPRYKVAKRGQDVALRCDPISGHVSLFWYQQALGQGPEFLTYFQNEAQLDKSGLPSDRFFAERPEGSVSTLKIQRTQQEDSAVYLCASSLAGQALAYEQYFGPGTRLTVT.

The chain is built from TRBV5-1 and TRBJ1-2, with no clear D. The V end was cut by 5 bases, the J end by 1 base, with 12 bases between. CDR1 and CDR2 from the germline V gene are SGHRS and YFSETQ. This CDR3 region has 14 residues. The CDR3 DNA reads as TGCGCCAGCAGTCGCCTCGAGGGTAACTATGGCTACACCTTC. Protein product: CASSRLEGNYGYTF. Based on the CDR3 plus reference TRBV5-1 and TRBJ1-2, the full variable domain is KAGVTQTPRYLIKTRGQQVTLSCSPISGHRSVSWYQQTPGQGLQFLFEYFSETQRNKGNFPGRFSGRQFSNSRSEMNVSTLELGDSALYLCASSRLEGNYGYTFGSGTRLTVV.

This sequence joins TRBV7-2 and TRBJ2-2, with 8 positions matching TRBD1. CDR3 size: 16 residues. V lost 2 bases and J lost 6; bases outside the gene matches: 8. Germline V gives CDR1 SGHTA, CDR2 FQGNSA. The CDR3, as DNA: TGTGCCAGCAGCTTAACGACAGGGGACGTTTCCGGGGAGCTGTTTTTT. As protein: CASSLTTGDVSGELFF.

This chain uses TRBV7-2 with TRBJ2-2; 8 bases align to TRBD2. The CDR3 is 17 amino acids. The V segment lost 5 bases and the J segment 2 bases; nucleotides outside the gene matches: 10. CDR1 SGHTA and CDR2 FQGNSA come from the germline V gene. CDR3 coding DNA: TGTGCCAGCAGCCCACGTGTTAGCGGGATAAACACCGGGGAGCTGTTTTTT. Translating it yields CASSPRVSGINTGELFF.

The rearrangement joins TRBV11-2 to TRBJ2-5; D gene unclear. Germline V gene data show CDR1 as SGHAT and CDR2 as FQNNGV. The V end lost 2 bases, the J end lost 2 bases, and 15 bases lay between the germline ends. CDR3 size: 16 residues. The CDR3 region is CASSLLESGRQETQYF. The DNA of the CDR3 is TGTGCCAGCAGCTTATTAGAGTCGGGTAGGCAAGAGACCCAGTACTTC.

The rearrangement links TRBV5-1 to TRBJ2-1; TRBD2 aligns across 11 bases. This CDR3 contains 16 residues. CDR1 SGHRS and CDR2 YFSETQ come from the germline V gene. The V segment lost 3 bases and the J segment 2 bases; nucleotides outside the gene matches: 4. This CDR3 is CASSSGLAGTYNEQFF. CDR3 in DNA: TGCGCCAGCAGCTCCGGACTAGCGGGTACCTACAATGAGCAGTTCTTC.

The V gene is TRBV12-3 or TRBV12-4, the J gene TRBJ2-6; D remains ambiguous. V was shortened by 6 bases and J by 1 base, with 4 bases between the two germline ends. This CDR3 has 13 amino acids. CDR3 bases: TGTGCCAGCAGCCCGTCTGGGGCCAACGTCCTGACTTTC. Its translation is CASSPSGANVLTF.